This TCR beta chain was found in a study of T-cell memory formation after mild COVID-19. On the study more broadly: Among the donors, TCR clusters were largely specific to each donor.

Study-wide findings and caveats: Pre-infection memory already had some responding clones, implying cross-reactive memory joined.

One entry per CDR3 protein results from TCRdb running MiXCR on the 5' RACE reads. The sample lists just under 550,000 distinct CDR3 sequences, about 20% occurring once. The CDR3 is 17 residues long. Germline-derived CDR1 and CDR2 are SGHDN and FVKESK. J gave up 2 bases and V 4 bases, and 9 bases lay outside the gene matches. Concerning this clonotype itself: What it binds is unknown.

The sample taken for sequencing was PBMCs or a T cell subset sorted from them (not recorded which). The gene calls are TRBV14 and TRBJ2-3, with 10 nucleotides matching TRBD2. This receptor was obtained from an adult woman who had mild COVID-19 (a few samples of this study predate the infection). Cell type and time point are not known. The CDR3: CASSPSLAGEYTDTQYF. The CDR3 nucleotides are TGTGCCAGCAGCCCATCCCTAGCGGGGGAGTACACAGATACGCAGTATTTT.